Below, 18 T cell receptor beta chains from the same sample are listed, as sequenced in a study of T cells in localized non-small cell lung cancer. TCRdb's table, derived via immunoSEQ multiplex PCR, lists solely in-frame clones and lacks some. The data hold over 70,000 clones, with approximately 90% observed a single time. The sample here was PBMCs, taken before any cancer treatment. The receptors were gathered from a woman aged 35 to 69 with stage II squamous cell lung carcinoma.

DNA of the CDR3: TGTGCCAGCAGGGCACAGGGACTGTGGAATGAGCAGTTCTTC. This codes for CASRAQGLWNEQFF. The gene calls are TRBV28 and TRBJ2-1, with D perhaps assigned TRBD1 or TRBD2 (6 bases each). Trimming pared 6 bases from V and 7 bases from J, leaving 16 bases between. CDR1 and CDR2 from the germline V gene are MDHEN and SYDVKM. The CDR3 covers 14 residues.

The table lists this clone with a count of one. The chain has TRBV2 and TRBJ1-1; D uncertain. Trimming took 2 bases from V and 3 from J, leaving 4 bases between them. CDR1 is SNHLY, CDR2 FYNNEI, per germline. The CDR3 sequence is 12 residues long. In nucleotides, the CDR3 is TGTGCCAGCAGTGAACCTGACACTGAAGCTTTCTTT. The encoded protein is CASSEPDTEAFF.

V gene TRBV27 combines with J gene TRBJ2-3, with no clear D. The germline CDR1 and CDR2 sequences are MNHEY and SMNVEV (reference sequence). The CDR3 contains 13 residues. V lost 7 bases and J lost 3, with 11 bases in between. The CDR3 nucleotides read TGTGCCAGCACGTCCCTAACTACAGATACGCAGTATTTT. Protein: CASTSLTTDTQYF.

This chain uses TRBV5-1 with TRBJ1-1; no firm D call. The CDR3 is 13 amino acids. The germline gives CDR1 SGHRS, CDR2 YFSETQ. Trimming removed 2 bases at V and 4 bases at J, with 9 bases between. CDR3 DNA: TGCGCCAGCAGCTTTATCGGGAGCACTGAAGCTTTCTTT. The encoded protein is CASSFIGSTEAFF.

This clone was counted a single time. This rearrangement joins TRBV19 to TRBJ2-3; a possible D gene is TRBD2 (7 bases). V lost 5 bases, J lost 4 bases, and 16 bases lay in between. Germline-derived CDR1 and CDR2 are LNHDA and SQIVND (reference sequence). The CDR3 has 15 residues. The chain's CDR3 is CASSRPGGGPDTQYF. CDR3 nucleotide sequence: TGTGCCAGTAGTCGCCCCGGCGGGGGCCCAGATACGCAGTATTTT.

The genes are TRBV9 and TRBJ2-2; no reliable D call. Trimming removed 4 bases from V and 7 bases from J, with 11 bases in between. From germline, CDR1 is SGDLS and CDR2 YYNGEE. This CDR3 comprises 13 residues. As DNA, the CDR3 is TGTGCCAGCAGCCCCTTTTCGCTCGGGGAGCTGTTTTTT. As protein: CASSPFSLGELFF.

J is TRBJ2-2 and V is TRBV6-1; 12 bases are a match to TRBD2. With V trimmed by 4 bases and J by 5 bases, 2 bases remained unmatched. Germline CDR1 MNHNS, CDR2 SASEGT. CDR3 length: 15 amino acids. The CDR3 sequence is CASSVGTSGTGELFF. In nucleotides, the CDR3 is TGTGCCAGCAGTGTCGGGACTAGCGGGACCGGGGAGCTGTTTTTT.

The chain couples TRBV29-1 to TRBJ2-6; D gene uncertain. Between the trimmed V and J ends, which lost 4 bases and 4 bases, there was a span of 5 bases. The CDR3 has 12 residues. The germline CDR1 and CDR2 sequences are SQVTM and ANQGSEA. DNA for the CDR3: TGCAGCGTTGTTGCCGGGGCCAACGTCCTGACTTTC. Protein: CSVVAGANVLTF.

V gene TRBV5-1 combines with J gene TRBJ1-3; TRBD1 is a possible D gene (6 bases). CDR3 length: 16 residues. CDR1 SGHRS and CDR2 YFSETQ come from the germline V gene. The ends were cut back, 0 bases at V and 0 bases at J, with 10 bases in the middle. The CDR3 reads CASSLGGQSSGNTIYF. CDR3 nucleotide sequence: TGCGCCAGCAGCTTGGGAGGACAGAGCTCTGGAAACACCATATATTTT.

The rearrangement uses TRBV19 and TRBJ1-1; D not certain. Germline CDR1 and CDR2: LNHDA and SQIVND (reference sequence). Trimming took 3 bases from V and 3 from J, leaving 14 bases between them. This CDR3 spans 15 amino acids. The CDR3 coding sequence is TGTGCCAGTAGTATGATAAGGGCCCTGGACACTGAAGCTTTCTTT. Its translation: CASSMIRALDTEAFF.

The chain carries TRBV10-2 and TRBJ2-3, with no clear D. The ends were cut back, 5 bases at V and 0 bases at J, with 9 bases in the middle. CDR3 size: 14 residues. In germline, CDR1 is WSHSY, CDR2 SAAADI. The CDR3 sequence: CASSRLVSTDTQYF. The CDR3 DNA reads as TGCGCCAGCAGTCGGCTAGTGAGCACAGATACGCAGTATTTT.

The J gene is TRBJ2-5, the V gene TRBV2, with D perhaps being TRBD1 or TRBD2 (5 bases each). The CDR3 runs to 12 residues. Germline V gives CDR1 SNHLY, CDR2 FYNNEI. V was clipped by 8 bases and J by 4 bases, with 11 bases between them. The CDR3 sequence is CASDRDPETQYF. CDR3 sequence (DNA): TGTGCCAGCGACCGGGACCCAGAGACCCAGTACTTC.

V gene TRBV19 combines with J gene TRBJ2-3; D is unclear. This CDR3 comprises 13 residues. V was trimmed by 6 bases and J by 3 bases, leaving 10 bases between them. CDR1 is LNHDA, CDR2 SQIVND, per germline (reference sequence). In nucleotides, the CDR3 is TGTGCCAGTAGGGACCCGAGGACAGATACGCAGTATTTT. Translated: CASRDPRTDTQYF.

This clone occurred a few times. Its ends do not fully match the called genes, so a read error is possible. The J gene is TRBJ2-7, the V gene TRBV9, with D unresolved. Per germline, CDR1 SGDLS and CDR2 YYNGEE. This CDR3 comprises 14 residues. This chain's CDR3 is CASSVETPSHEQYF. CDR3 sequence (DNA): TGTGCCAGCAGCGTGGAGACCCCCTCCCACGAGCAGTACTTC.

This rearrangement joins TRBV7-8 to TRBJ1-2; D remains ambiguous. The CDR3 consists of 14 residues. Germline CDR1 reads SGHVS; CDR2 reads FQNEAQ. V was pared by 2 bases and J by 1 base, with 8 bases between. CDR3 sequence (DNA): TGTGCCAGCAGCTTAACACCGAGTAACTATGGCTACACCTTC. This codes for CASSLTPSNYGYTF.

The gene calls are TRBV5-1 and TRBJ2-7; D possibly uses TRBD1 or TRBD2 (5 bases each). Germline-derived CDR1 and CDR2 are SGHRS and YFSETQ. CDR3 length: 15 amino acids. V lost 0 bases and J 0 bases, leaving 10 bases between the germline ends. The CDR3 spells CASSLDGGFSYEQYF. CDR3 coding DNA: TGCGCCAGCAGCTTGGATGGGGGTTTCTCCTACGAGCAGTACTTC. Variable domain in full (rest from reference TRBV5-1 and TRBJ2-7): KAGVTQTPRYLIKTRGQQVTLSCSPISGHRSVSWYQQTPGQGLQFLFEYFSETQRNKGNFPGRFSGRQFSNSRSEMNVSTLELGDSALYLCASSLDGGFSYEQYFGPGTRLTVT.

The chain carries TRBV7-6 and TRBJ2-2; 10 nucleotides line up with TRBD2. J lost 6 bases, V lost 0 bases, and 7 bases had no gene match. CDR1 is SGHVS, CDR2 FNYEAQ, per germline. The CDR3 sequence is 17 residues long. The CDR3 bases are TGTGCCAGCAGCTTAGCGGCCAGCGGGGGGGCTGCCGGGGAGCTGTTTTTT. This gives the protein CASSLAASGGAAGELFF.

The chain couples TRBV29-1 to TRBJ2-2; tentatively, D is TRBD2 (7 bases). Germline V gene lookup returns CDR1 SQVTM and CDR2 ANQGSEA. Trimming cost V 7 bases and J 5 bases, with 20 bases left between them. The CDR3 consists of 15 residues. The CDR3 region is CSASGGRGETGELFF. The CDR3 DNA sequence: TGCAGCGCCTCGGGGGGCAGGGGTGAAACCGGGGAGCTGTTTTTT.